Detailed here is one T cell receptor beta chain. The target antigen is unknown. This sample is drawn from a study of cytomegalovirus exposure and HLA in healthy donors. About the research overall: According to later analysis, the same platform produced the approximately 130 validation and over 600 first-cohort repertoires.

Unmatched junction bases numbered 7, after V lost 4 bases and J lost 5 bases. Germline V lookup: CDR1 MDHEN, CDR2 SYDVKM. This CDR3 has 15 amino acids. The assay was immunoSEQ multiplex PCR, and TCRdb's table has in-frame clones only and misses some. The sample records 130,000 to 150,000 clones, around 88% being singletons. The study's findings and limits: 150 or so TCR beta chains were listed as cytomegalovirus-associated. Reports credit the classifier with highly specific, highly sensitive diagnosis of cytomegalovirus status.

The sample comprised PBMCs. The receptor was isolated from a woman under 30 in good health and CMV-seropositive. This chain connects TRBV28 to TRBJ2-1, with 8 bases identical to TRBD1. Here the CDR3 reads CASSSPGQANNEQFF. In DNA form, the CDR3 reads TGTGCCAGCAGTTCCCCGGGACAGGCTAACAATGAGCAGTTCTTC.